Listed here are 5 T cell receptor beta chains from one sample, sequenced in a study of T cells in localized non-small cell lung cancer. Clones were sequenced by immunoSEQ multiplex PCR, and TCRdb holds only the in-frame ones, with some missing. The table includes about 57,000 clones, approximately 90% detected once. Specimen: peripheral blood, collected before any cancer treatment. The receptors come from a man aged 40 to 70 with stage I lung adenocarcinoma.

The chain carries TRBV25-1 and TRBJ2-1; 10 nucleotides align to TRBD2. The CDR3 totals 17 residues. Germline V gene lookup returns CDR1 MGHDK and CDR2 SYGVNS. Trimming cost V 3 bases and J 0 bases; bases outside gene matches: 5. The CDR3 nucleotides read TGTGCCAGCAGTGACCCCCGACTAGCGGGCTCCTACAATGAGCAGTTCTTC. The encoded protein is CASSDPRLAGSYNEQFF.

The genes are TRBV19 and TRBJ1-1; D remains ambiguous. Trimming removed 9 bases from V and 2 bases from J, with 10 bases in between. The CDR3 covers 12 residues. Germline loops: CDR1 LNHDA, CDR2 SQIVND (reference sequence). CDR3 region: CASGRRNTEAFF. The CDR3 bases are TGTGCCAGCGGACGGCGAAACACTGAAGCTTTCTTT.

The J gene is TRBJ2-3, the V gene TRBV27; TRBD2 might be the D (7 bases). The CDR3 has 15 residues. Trimming removed 5 bases from V and 5 bases from J, with 17 bases in between. Germline CDR1 reads MNHEY; CDR2 reads SMNVEV (reference sequence). The CDR3 reads CASSPRGAWGDTQYF. The CDR3 nucleotides are TGTGCCAGCAGTCCCCGGGGGGCGTGGGGAGATACGCAGTATTTT.

Points on this clone: The junction shows a germline mismatch at one end, possibly a read error. This sequence joins TRBV5-1 and TRBJ2-3, with 11 bases lining up with TRBD2. This CDR3 is built from 16 residues. From germline, CDR1 is SGHRS and CDR2 YFSETQ. The CDR3 is CASRLGLAESTDTQYF. CDR3 nucleotides: TGCGCCAGCAGATTGGGACTAGCGGAGTCCACAGATACGCAGTATTTT.

The chain joins TRBV27 to TRBJ2-1, with D maybe TRBD2 (6 bases). Germline lookup yields CDR1 MNHEY and CDR2 SMNVEV (reference sequence). V was shortened by 4 bases and J by 7 bases, with 23 bases between the two germline ends. The CDR3 has 17 residues. CDR3 coding DNA: TGTGCCAGCAGTTCCCAAATCTCACCGGGACTCGTTAATGAGCAGTTCTTC. Its protein product is CASSSQISPGLVNEQFF.